This T cell receptor (beta chain) was identified in a study of CD4 T cells in relation to SARS-CoV-2 and coronaviruses. Study as a whole: TCR beta CDR3s were sequenced after approximately 9-day antigen culture of PBMCs.

CD4 enrichment then naive enrichment separated naive from memory CD4+ cells. Naive and memory CD4+ T cells were cultured with CEF, then survey-sequenced. Here immunoSEQ multiplex PCR was the method, and the copy in TCRdb shows in-frame clones only, minus some. Of around 41,000 clones in the sample, about 87% were seen once. Comment on this clone: The antigen is undetermined.

Losses at the gene ends were 0 bases for V and 7 bases for J; bases not matched to a gene: 3. Germline V gives CDR1 SGHRS, CDR2 YFSETQ. The CDR3 is 14 amino acids. V is TRBV5-1 and J is TRBJ2-2; 7 bases align to TRBD1. This receptor was obtained from an adult with COVID-19. Sequenced: naive CD4+ T cells from PBMCs, cultured in vitro. The subset is: naive CD4+ T cells isolated by negative enrichment. The CDR3 nucleotides read TGCGCCAGCAGCTTGGGACAGGGAAGCGGGGAGCTGTTTTTT. This encodes CASSLGQGSGELFF.